Following are 22 T cell receptor beta chains from one sample sequenced in a study of T cell changes during pregnancy in multiple sclerosis. Clones were read by immunoSEQ multiplex PCR, and TCRdb kept only the in-frame ones, dropping some. The data show about 73,000 clones, almost 95% seen once. Sequencing was performed on peripheral blood, taken in the third trimester of pregnancy. The receptors stem from a female donor in good health, enrolled as a control in a pregnancy study.

The V and J genes are TRBV4-3 and TRBJ2-1; possible D gene TRBD1, 5 bases. The germline V gene encodes CDR1 LGHNA and CDR2 YSLEER. With 0 bases removed from V and 2 bases from J, the gap between germline ends came to 11 bases. This CDR3 is 16 amino acids long. The CDR3 DNA reads TGCGCCAGCAGCCAAGACGGCCAGGGAACCTACAATGAGCAGTTCTTC. This encodes CASSQDGQGTYNEQFF.

The chain uses TRBV4-1 and TRBJ2-2; the match to TRBD2 covers 11 bases. V gave up 5 bases and J gave up 4 bases; unmatched junction bases: 9. This CDR3 spans 17 amino acids. The V gene's germline CDR1 is MGHRA and CDR2 YSYEKL. The CDR3 loop reads CASSTPAGTSGTGELFF. DNA of the CDR3: TGCGCCAGCAGCACCCCCGCCGGGACTAGCGGCACCGGGGAGCTGTTTTTT.

With regard to this clone: The junction differs from germline at one of its ends, possibly a read error. This chain joins TRBV6-5 and TRBJ2-1; D gene ambiguous. The CDR3 is 11 amino acids. Germline V lookup: CDR1 MNHEY, CDR2 SVGAGI. The CDR3 loop reads CASSSFNEQFF. The DNA of the CDR3 is TGTGCCAGCAGTTCCTTCAATGAGCAGTTCTTC.

This chain connects TRBV28 to TRBJ1-2, with a possible D match to TRBD1 (6 bases). V lost 6 bases and J 0 bases, leaving 17 bases between the germline ends. Germline CDR1 and CDR2: MDHEN and SYDVKM. The CDR3 contains 16 residues. CDR3 in DNA: TGTGCCAGCAGCCAAATTGAGGACAGAGCTAACTATGGCTACACCTTC. It translates to CASSQIEDRANYGYTF.

The chain carries TRBV15 and TRBJ2-5; D gene ambiguous. The CDR3 length is 14 residues. V lost 1 base to trimming and J lost 6 bases, with 12 bases between them. CDR1 and CDR2 (germline): LNHNV, YYDKDF (reference sequence). The CDR3 reads CATSRGSGRQTQYF. The CDR3 DNA follows: TGTGCCACCAGCAGAGGGTCAGGCCGGCAGACCCAGTACTTC.

The chain uses TRBV7-2 and TRBJ2-1; 9 bases are shared with TRBD2. CDR1 and CDR2 (germline): SGHTA, FQGNSA. V trimming: 5 bases; J trimming: 8 bases; junction bases outside the gene matches: 10. This CDR3 is built from 15 residues. The DNA for the CDR3 is TGTGCCAGCAGCCCAGATAGCGGGAGTAGTTATGAGCAGTTCTTC. It translates to CASSPDSGSSYEQFF.

The rearrangement links TRBV27 to TRBJ2-1; TRBD2 agrees at 12 bases. V gave up 7 bases and J gave up 7 bases; unmatched junction bases: 5. The CDR3 extends over 14 amino acids. Germline V gene lookup returns CDR1 MNHEY and CDR2 SMNVEV (reference sequence). The CDR3 sequence: CASKFLAGGNEQFF. In nucleotides, the CDR3 is TGTGCCAGCAAGTTTCTAGCGGGAGGGAATGAGCAGTTCTTC.

The rearrangement uses TRBV7-9 and TRBJ1-4, with TRBD1 as a possible D gene (5 bases). Germline V gives CDR1 SEHNR, CDR2 FQNEAQ (reference sequence). V dropped 3 bases and J dropped 5 bases, with 10 bases sitting between them. This CDR3 has 14 amino acids. This chain's CDR3 is CASSFGASNEKLFF. The CDR3 DNA is TGTGCCAGCAGCTTTGGGGCCTCGAATGAAAAACTGTTTTTT.

V usage is TRBV27 and J usage is TRBJ2-3, with 8 bases matching TRBD1. Germline loops: CDR1 MNHEY, CDR2 SMNVEV (reference sequence). With 2 bases clipped from V and 7 bases from J, the junction kept 8 bases outside the gene matches. The CDR3 is 15 amino acids. The CDR3 loop reads CASSLGTGPSHTQYF. CDR3 coding DNA: TGTGCCAGCAGTTTAGGGACAGGACCTTCCCATACGCAGTATTTT.

The chain has TRBV6-4 and TRBJ2-2, with 9 bases identical to TRBD2. This CDR3 contains 15 residues. CDR1 and CDR2 (germline): MRHNA, SNTAGT. V was pared by 4 bases and J by 4 bases, with 4 bases of the junction left unmatched. The chain's CDR3 is CASSASGGSTGELFF. DNA for the CDR3: TGTGCCAGCAGTGCCAGCGGGGGGAGCACCGGGGAGCTGTTTTTT.

The V call is TRBV5-5, the J call TRBJ2-7; 13 nucleotides agree with TRBD2. The germline CDR1 and CDR2 sequences are SGHKS and YYEKEE (reference sequence). V gave up 3 bases and J gave up 6 bases; unmatched junction bases: 6. The CDR3 covers 15 residues. The CDR3 DNA reads TGTGCCAGCAGCTCCTCAGGACTAGCGGGAGTCGAGCAGTACTTC. Translating it yields CASSSSGLAGVEQYF.

This clone has only one observation. This rearrangement joins TRBV12-5 to TRBJ1-1; D may be TRBD1 (6 bases). Germline V lookup: CDR1 LGHNT, CDR2 FRNRAP. This CDR3 contains 14 residues. The V gene lost 3 bases and the J gene lost 2 bases, with 10 bases spanning the gap. CDR3 coding DNA: TGTGCTAGTGGTTTCGCACAGGGTAACACTGAAGCTTTCTTT. Its translation: CASGFAQGNTEAFF.

This chain joins TRBV7-9 and TRBJ2-7, with 13 bases aligning to TRBD2. J lost 7 bases, V lost 6 bases, and 12 bases had no gene match. The CDR3 covers 16 residues. In germline, CDR1 is SEHNR, CDR2 FQNEAQ (reference sequence). The CDR3 reads CASRPPLAGGPGEQYF. The CDR3 DNA reads as TGTGCCAGCAGACCACCACTAGCGGGAGGGCCGGGGGAGCAGTACTTC. The complete variable domain, with remaining parts taken from reference TRBV7-9 and TRBJ2-7, reads DTGVSQNPRHKITKRGQNVTFRCDPISEHNRLYWYRQTLGQGPEFLTYFQNEAQLEKSRLLSDRFSAERPKGSFSTLEIQRTEQGDSAMYLCASRPPLAGGPGEQYFGPGTRLTVT.

The chain employs TRBV27 and TRBJ1-6; no clear D gene. CDR1 MNHEY and CDR2 SMNVEV come from the germline V gene (reference sequence). Trimming left V 4 bases short and J 0 bases short, with 10 bases between. The CDR3 is 16 residues long. The CDR3 reads CASSSDGGSYNSPLHF. In DNA, the CDR3 is TGTGCCAGCAGTTCAGACGGCGGCTCCTATAATTCACCCCTCCACTTT.

This clone was found once. This sequence joins TRBV7-9 and TRBJ1-2; 12 positions match TRBD1. Trimming at V came to 1 base and at J to 8 bases, leaving 8 bases not matched to a gene. The germline gives CDR1 SEHNR, CDR2 FQNEAQ (reference sequence). CDR3 length: 16 amino acids. The CDR3, as DNA: TGTGCCAGCAGCTTAGGGGGACAGGGGGCGGTTTCCGGCTACACCTTC. The encoded protein is CASSLGGQGAVSGYTF.

The rearrangement joins TRBV18 to TRBJ1-2; D remains unclear. V lost 1 base and J 3 bases, leaving 9 bases between the germline ends. Per the germline V gene, CDR1 is KGHSH and CDR2 is LQKENI. The CDR3 spans 14 residues. The CDR3 here is CASSPLSTDYGYTF. The CDR3 DNA is TGTGCCAGCTCACCACTTTCTACAGACTATGGCTACACCTTC.

This chain joins TRBV4-3 and TRBJ1-1; D remains unclear. Per the germline V gene, CDR1 is LGHNA and CDR2 is YSLEER. The germline V and J ends were trimmed by 0 bases and 6 bases, with 14 bases remaining between them. The CDR3 sequence is 15 residues long. The CDR3 reads CASSQDFNTPAEAFF. CDR3 bases: TGCGCCAGCAGCCAAGATTTTAATACGCCAGCTGAAGCTTTCTTT.

This clone appeared a single time. V gene TRBV2 combines with J gene TRBJ2-2; 8 bases are shared with TRBD1. Germline CDR1 SNHLY, CDR2 FYNNEI. The CDR3 loop spans 15 amino acids. V was pared by 6 bases and J by 0 bases, with 3 bases of the junction left unmatched. The CDR3 spells CASSGQGSNTGELFF. CDR3 DNA: TGTGCCAGCAGCGGACAGGGCTCGAACACCGGGGAGCTGTTTTTT.

Notes on this clone: This CDR3 is also generated by other DNA sequences in the sample. The gene calls are TRBV29-1 and TRBJ1-1, with D tentatively TRBD1 (5 bases). CDR3 length: 13 amino acids. Trimming cost V 3 bases and J 0 bases, with 8 bases left between them. Germline-derived CDR1 and CDR2 are SQVTM and ANQGSEA. CDR3 DNA: TGCAGCGTTGAGGGCAGGGTGAACACTGAAGCTTTCTTT. It translates to CSVEGRVNTEAFF.

The chain carries TRBV6-7 and TRBJ1-1; D unclear. TRBV6-7 is designated an ORF whose function remains uncertain. V lost 2 bases to trimming and J lost 8 bases, with 9 bases between them. The CDR3 length is 12 residues. The CDR3 bases are TGTGCCAGCAGTTACCCCCGGAGGGAAGCTTTCTTT. Encoded protein: CASSYPRREAFF.

The rearrangement joins TRBV30 to TRBJ1-2, with 8 bases lining up with TRBD1. Trimming took 4 bases from V and 7 from J; bases not matched to a gene: 5. Germline CDR1 GTSNPN, CDR2 SVGIG (reference sequence). The CDR3 length is 12 residues. The CDR3 loop is CAWTAGQGGYTF. CDR3 DNA sequence: TGTGCCTGGACGGCCGGACAGGGTGGCTACACCTTC.

The V call is TRBV2, the J call TRBJ1-6, with 7 bases identical to TRBD1. Per the germline V gene, CDR1 is SNHLY and CDR2 is FYNNEI. The CDR3 totals 15 residues. Losses at the gene ends were 6 bases for V and 7 bases for J; bases not matched to a gene: 9. CDR3 sequence: CASRYRQGVNSPLHF. CDR3 bases: TGTGCCAGCAGATATAGACAGGGTGTAAATTCACCCCTCCACTTT. Using reference TRBV2 and TRBJ1-6 for the parts outside the CDR3, the full variable domain is EPEVTQTPSHQVTQMGQEVILRCVPISNHLYFYWYRQILGQKVEFLVSFYNNEISEKSEIFDDQFSVERPDGSNFTLKIRSTKLEDSAMYFCASRYRQGVNSPLHFGNGTRLTVT.